This is a list of T cell receptor beta chains from one sample in a study of blood T cell repertoires in COVID-19. Method: immunoSEQ multiplex PCR; TCRdb's copy keeps in-frame clones and lacks some. The sample comprises approximately 300,000 clones, around 90% of which are singletons, and around 4.4% rests with the top ten. Sequencing was carried out using PBMCs or T cells enriched from blood (not recorded which). These receptor sequences come from a young woman with acute COVID-19. Both conserved end residues are part of each CDR3. Each record gives: J gene, D gene, V gene, clone size, CDR3 protein, CDR3 DNA. D genes are given only for firm matches. The listing skips clone size in some rows; elsewhere it reads once, few, many or a size class.

>TRBJ2-3|-|TRBV7-8|-
CASSLGDFHGDTQYF
TGTGCCAGCAGCTTAGGGGACTTTCACGGAGATACGCAGTATTTT
>TRBJ2-7|-|TRBV18|-
CASSPTGVSYEQYF
TGTGCCAGCTCACCGACAGGCGTCTCCTACGAGCAGTACTTC
>TRBJ1-3|-|TRBV10-3|few
CAISDSQGVSNTIYF
TGTGCCATCAGTGACTCCCAGGGTGTTAGTAACACCATATATTTT
>TRBJ2-1|TRBD2|TRBV19|-
CASSPRTSGATPNEQFF
TGTGCCAGTAGTCCCAGGACTAGCGGGGCCACCCCCAATGAGCAGTTCTTC
>TRBJ2-5|-|TRBV18|-
CASSAGLKEETQYF
TGTGCCAGCTCGGCGGGACTGAAAGAAGAGACCCAGTACTTC
>TRBJ2-3|TRBD2|TRBV10-2|-
CASSEGLAGAADTQYF
TGCGCCAGCAGCGAGGGACTAGCGGGAGCGGCAGATACGCAGTATTTT
>TRBJ2-7|-|TRBV7-6|-
CASSLGESSYEQYF
TGTGCCAGCAGCTTAGGCGAGAGCTCCTACGAGCAGTACTTC
>TRBJ2-6|-|TRBV6-4|-
CASGPSAGANVLTF
TGTGCCAGTGGTCCTAGCGCCGGGGCCAACGTCCTGACTTTC
>TRBJ1-5|-|TRBV12-5|few
CASGLGAGQPQHF
TGTGCTAGTGGTTTGGGCGCGGGACAGCCCCAGCATTTT
>TRBJ2-3|TRBD2|TRBV7-3|-
CASSPLAGVTDTQYF
TGTGCCAGCAGCCCCCTAGCGGGAGTGACAGATACGCAGTATTTT
>TRBJ1-5|TRBD1|TRBV28|-
CASSPIATGGRQPQHF
TGTGCCAGCAGTCCCATCGCGACAGGGGGACGCCAGCCCCAGCATTTT
>TRBJ1-1|-|TRBV9|-
CASSAPGGDSTEAFF
TGTGCCAGCAGCGCCCCCGGGGGGGATAGTACTGAAGCTTTCTTT
>TRBJ2-7|TRBD1|TRBV9|few
CASSASPGQGAQNEQYF
TGTGCCAGCAGCGCGTCACCGGGACAGGGGGCGCAGAACGAGCAGTACTTC
>TRBJ2-5|TRBD1|TRBV11-3|-
CASSWTTGLGETQYF
TGTGCCAGCAGTTGGACGACAGGGTTGGGAGAGACCCAGTACTTC
>TRBJ2-1|-|TRBV5-6|-
CASSLGAGEQFF
TGTGCCAGCAGCTTGGGGGCGGGTGAGCAGTTCTTC
>TRBJ2-1|TRBD1|TRBV9|-
CASSVGDRTFYNEQFF
TGTGCCAGCAGCGTAGGGGACAGGACCTTCTACAATGAGCAGTTCTTC
>TRBJ2-7|TRBD1|TRBV4-1|-
CASSPKGRQGPSKPPYEQYF
TGCGCCAGCAGCCCAAAAGGACGACAGGGACCCTCAAAGCCACCCTACGAGCAGTACTTC
>TRBJ1-5|-|TRBV19|-
CASSIEGGNQPQHF
TGTGCCAGTAGTATAGAAGGGGGCAATCAGCCCCAGCATTTT
>TRBJ2-1|TRBD2|TRBV15|-
CATSRYTSGSNEQFF
TGTGCCACCAGCAGGTATACTAGCGGGAGCAATGAGCAGTTCTTC
>TRBJ1-5|-|TRBV27|-
CASSFEDSDYSNQPQHF
TGTGCCAGCAGTTTCGAGGACAGCGATTATAGCAATCAGCCCCAGCATTTT
>TRBJ2-7|TRBD2|TRBV11-3|-
CASSLDQAGTSGTHEQYF
TGTGCCAGCAGCTTAGATCAGGCTGGGACTAGCGGGACCCACGAGCAGTACTTC
>TRBJ1-5|TRBD1|TRBV19|-
CASSFAGTGGSQPQHF
TGTGCCAGTAGTTTCGCCGGGACAGGGGGCTCTCAGCCCCAGCATTTT
>TRBJ1-1|-|TRBV5-8|few
CASSLHGSVFDTEAFF
TGTGCCAGCAGCTTGCACGGGTCTGTGTTCGACACTGAAGCTTTCTTT
>TRBJ1-2|TRBD1|TRBV9|-
CASSASSQGAGGYTF
TGTGCCAGCAGCGCCTCCAGCCAGGGGGCGGGTGGCTACACCTTC
>TRBJ1-3|TRBD1|TRBV24-1|-
CATSDPGTGSGNTIYF
TGTGCCACCAGTGACCCCGGGACAGGCTCTGGAAACACCATATATTTT
>TRBJ1-2|-|TRBV7-9|-
CASSLDAGVDGYTF
TGTGCCAGCAGCTTAGATGCGGGGGTGGATGGCTACACCTTC
>TRBJ1-2|TRBD1|TRBV27|-
CASRIQGAGYGYTF
TGTGCCAGCAGAATACAGGGGGCGGGCTATGGCTACACCTTC
>TRBJ1-5|-|TRBV9|-
CASSLGGGNQPQHF
TGTGCCAGCTCCCTGGGGGGGGGCAATCAGCCCCAGCATTTT
>TRBJ2-7|-|TRBV28|-
CASSRGSAYYEQYF
TGTGCCAGCAGTCGAGGGTCTGCTTACTACGAGCAGTACTTC
>TRBJ1-1|TRBD1|TRBV19|-
CASRPPGGNTEAFF
TGTGCCAGTAGACCCCCAGGGGGCAACACTGAAGCTTTCTTT
>TRBJ2-1|TRBD1|TRBV12-3/TRBV12-4|once
CASSVGDRDEQFF
TGTGCCAGCAGTGTAGGGGACAGGGATGAGCAGTTCTTC
>TRBJ2-3|-|TRBV5-1|-
CASSLAGVGTDTQYF
TGCGCCAGCAGCTTGGCGGGGGTGGGCACAGATACGCAGTATTTT
>TRBJ1-4|-|TRBV5-1|-
CASRQGHNEKLFF
TGCGCCAGCCGGCAGGGTCACAATGAAAAACTGTTTTTT
>TRBJ2-1|TRBD2|TRBV6-1|-
CASSDGTSGYNEQFF
TGTGCCAGCAGTGACGGGACTAGCGGTTACAATGAGCAGTTCTTC
>TRBJ2-1|TRBD2|TRBV7-8|-
CASSYRTSGSVNEQFF
TGTGCCAGCAGCTACCGGACTAGCGGGAGTGTGAATGAGCAGTTCTTC
>TRBJ2-3|TRBD1|TRBV7-3|-
CASSLWTGSTDTQYF
TGTGCCAGCAGCTTGTGGACAGGATCCACAGATACGCAGTATTTT
>TRBJ1-1|-|TRBV10-1|-
CASSDLRGKEAFF
TGCGCCAGCAGTGACCTAAGGGGAAAAGAAGCTTTCTTT
>TRBJ2-7|-|TRBV5-1|-
CASSPELVSSYEQYF
TGCGCCAGCAGCCCGGAGTTAGTTAGCTCCTACGAGCAGTACTTC
>TRBJ2-3|-|TRBV5-8|-
CASSFFTRASGDTQYF
TGTGCCAGCAGCTTCTTCACCAGGGCTTCCGGAGATACGCAGTATTTT
>TRBJ2-7|TRBD2|TRBV27|-
CASSSSTSGRSYEQYF
TGTGCCAGCAGTTCCTCAACTAGCGGGAGATCGTACGAGCAGTACTTC
>TRBJ1-4|-|TRBV2|once
CASSGQRTNEKLFF
TGTGCCAGCAGCGGACAGCGAACTAATGAAAAACTGTTTTTT
>TRBJ2-7|-|TRBV3-1/TRBV3-2|once
CASSPTGREQYF
TGTGCCAGCAGCCCTACAGGGCGCGAGCAGTACTTC
>TRBJ1-4|TRBD1|TRBV27|-
CASSTRTGEKLFF
TGTGCCAGCAGTACCCGGACAGGGGAAAAACTGTTTTTT
>TRBJ1-2|-|TRBV29-1|-
CSVEDLEYGYTF
TGCAGCGTTGAAGATTTGGAGTACGGCTACACCTTC
>TRBJ1-5|TRBD1|TRBV18|-
CASSPQAGGAESQHF
TGTGCCAGCTCACCACAGGCAGGGGGTGCCGAATCCCAGCATTTT
>TRBJ2-4|-|TRBV30|-
CAWNRDTVAKNIQYF
TGTGCCTGGAATCGGGACACAGTAGCCAAAAACATTCAGTACTTC
>TRBJ1-3|TRBD1|TRBV6-5|-
CASQGEFVRGNTIYF
TGTGCCTCCCAGGGGGAGTTCGTTCGAGGAAACACCATATATTTT
>TRBJ2-2|-|TRBV7-2|-
CAGEGGPGELFF
TGTGCTGGCGAGGGTGGTCCCGGGGAGCTGTTTTTT
>TRBJ2-3|-|TRBV10-3|-
CAISELRGGGTDTQYF
TGTGCCATCAGTGAGTTGCGGGGAGGAGGGACAGATACGCAGTATTTT
>TRBJ1-3|-|TRBV9|-
CASSPLSPGNTIYF
TGTGCCAGCAGCCCTTTGAGTCCTGGAAACACCATATATTTT